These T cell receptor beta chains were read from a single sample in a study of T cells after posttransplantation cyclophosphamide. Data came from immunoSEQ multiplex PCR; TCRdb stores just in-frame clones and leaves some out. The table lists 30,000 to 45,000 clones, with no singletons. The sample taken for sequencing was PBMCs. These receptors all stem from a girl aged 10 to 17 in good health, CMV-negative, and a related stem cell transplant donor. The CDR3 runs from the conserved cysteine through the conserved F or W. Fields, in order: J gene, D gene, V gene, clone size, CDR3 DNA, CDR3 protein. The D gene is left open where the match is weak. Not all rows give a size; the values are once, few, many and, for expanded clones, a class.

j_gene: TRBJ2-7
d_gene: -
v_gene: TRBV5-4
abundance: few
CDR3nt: TGTGCCAGCAGCTTGGAGGGGGAAGGCGAGCAGTACTTC
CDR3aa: CASSLEGEGEQYF

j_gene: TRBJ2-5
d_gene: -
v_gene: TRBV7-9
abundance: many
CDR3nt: TGTGCCAGCAGCTCCCGCGGGCACCCGGCATACTTC
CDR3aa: CASSSRGHPAYF

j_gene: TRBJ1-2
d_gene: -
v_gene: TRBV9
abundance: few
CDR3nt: TGTGCCAGCAGCGTACTCCCCGGTCCGGGGGAGAACTATGGCTACACCTTC
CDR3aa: CASSVLPGPGENYGYTF

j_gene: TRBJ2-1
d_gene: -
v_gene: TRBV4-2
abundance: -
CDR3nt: TGTGCCAGCAGCCAAGGATTAGCTGAGCAGTTCTTC
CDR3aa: CASSQGLAEQFF

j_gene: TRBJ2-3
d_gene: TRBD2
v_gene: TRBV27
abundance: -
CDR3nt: TGTGCCAGCACCCGAGGGACTAAGTCCACAGATACGCAGTATTTT
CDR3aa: CASTRGTKSTDTQYF

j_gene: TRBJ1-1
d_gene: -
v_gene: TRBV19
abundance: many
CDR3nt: TGTGCCAGTAGCTTACAGAGCATGAACACTGAAGCTTTCTTT
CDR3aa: CASSLQSMNTEAFF

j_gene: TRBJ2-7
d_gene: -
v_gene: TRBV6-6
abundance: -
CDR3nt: TGTGCCAGCAGCTCGACTTTTGGCTCCTACGAGCAGTACTTC
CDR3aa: CASSSTFGSYEQYF

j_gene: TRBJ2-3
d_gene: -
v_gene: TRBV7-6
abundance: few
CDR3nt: TGTGCCAGCAGCTTAGTATCGGATACGCAGTATTTT
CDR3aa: CASSLVSDTQYF

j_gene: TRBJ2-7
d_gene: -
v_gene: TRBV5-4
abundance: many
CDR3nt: TGTGCCAGCAGCCTTCAGGGGTCCCTCCCGTTGAGGGAGCAGTACTTC
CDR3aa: CASSLQGSLPLREQYF

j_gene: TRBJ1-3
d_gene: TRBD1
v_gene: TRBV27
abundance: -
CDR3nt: TGTGCCAGCAGTTTCGGACAGGGGCCTGGAAACACCATATATTTT
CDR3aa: CASSFGQGPGNTIYF

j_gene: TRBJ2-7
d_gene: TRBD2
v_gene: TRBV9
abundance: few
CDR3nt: TGTGCCAGCAGCGTTGGGCTAGCGGGGGGGCACGAGCAGTACTTC
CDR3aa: CASSVGLAGGHEQYF

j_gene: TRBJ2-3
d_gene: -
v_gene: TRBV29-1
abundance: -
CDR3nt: TGCAGCGTTGACAAAACAGGCCTTAGCACAGATACGCAGTATTTT
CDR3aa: CSVDKTGLSTDTQYF

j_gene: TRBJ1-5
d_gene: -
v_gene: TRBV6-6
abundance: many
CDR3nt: TGTGCCAGCACCCGGGATAATCAGCCCCAGCATTTT
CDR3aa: CASTRDNQPQHF

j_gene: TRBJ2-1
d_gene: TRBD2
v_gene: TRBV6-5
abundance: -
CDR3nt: TGTGCCAGCAGGCGGGGGAGCGTCTCCTACAATGAGCAGTTCTTC
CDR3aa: CASRRGSVSYNEQFF

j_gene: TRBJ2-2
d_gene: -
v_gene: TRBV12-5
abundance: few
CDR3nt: TGTGCTAGTGGTTTACTAGGCACCGGGGAGCTGTTTTTT
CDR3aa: CASGLLGTGELFF

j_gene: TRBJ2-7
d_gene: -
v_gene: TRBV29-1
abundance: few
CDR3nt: TGCAGCGTTGCTGCCAACTACGAGCAGTACTTC
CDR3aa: CSVAANYEQYF

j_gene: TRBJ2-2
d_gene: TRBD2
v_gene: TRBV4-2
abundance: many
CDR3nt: TGTGCCAGCAGCTCTCGGACTAGCGGGGGGGCGCAGAACACCGGGGAGCTGTTTTTT
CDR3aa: CASSSRTSGGAQNTGELFF

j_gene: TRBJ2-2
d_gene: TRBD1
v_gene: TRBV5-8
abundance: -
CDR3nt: TGTGCCAGCAGCTTGGCACAGGGGGCGTCTGGGGAGCTGTTTTTT
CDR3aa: CASSLAQGASGELFF

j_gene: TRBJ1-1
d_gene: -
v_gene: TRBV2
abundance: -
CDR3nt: TGTGCCAGCCAACAGAACACTGAAGCTTTCTTT
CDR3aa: CASQQNTEAFF

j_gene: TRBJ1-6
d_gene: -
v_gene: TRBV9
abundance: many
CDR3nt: TGTGCCAGCAGCGTAGAATCACAGTCTAATTCACCCCTCCACTTT
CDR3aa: CASSVESQSNSPLHF

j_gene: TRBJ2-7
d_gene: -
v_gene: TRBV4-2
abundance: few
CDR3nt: TGTGCCAGCAGCCAAGAAGCGGTCAGGATCTCCTACGAGCAGTACTTC
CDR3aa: CASSQEAVRISYEQYF

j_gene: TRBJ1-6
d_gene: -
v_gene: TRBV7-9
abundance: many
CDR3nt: TGTGCCAGCAGCTACCTGGCGGTTAGCTCCTATAATTCACCCCTCCACTTT
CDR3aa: CASSYLAVSSYNSPLHF

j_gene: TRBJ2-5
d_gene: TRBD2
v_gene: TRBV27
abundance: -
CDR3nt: TGTGCCAGCAGCGGACTAGCGGGAGCCCAAGAGACCCAGTACTTC
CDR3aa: CASSGLAGAQETQYF

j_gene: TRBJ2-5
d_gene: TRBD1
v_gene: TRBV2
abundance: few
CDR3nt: TGTGCCAGCAGCCCCGGACAGGGGGGCCTTGGGGCCCAGTACTTC
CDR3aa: CASSPGQGGLGAQYF

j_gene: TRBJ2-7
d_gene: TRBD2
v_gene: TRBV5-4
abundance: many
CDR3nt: TGTGCCAGCAGCTCGCCGACCCTAGCGGGAGTCGGGTACGAGCAGTACTTC
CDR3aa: CASSSPTLAGVGYEQYF

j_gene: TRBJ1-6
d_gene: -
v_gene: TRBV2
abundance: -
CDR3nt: TGTGCCAGCAGTCCCACGACAGCTTCAAATTCACCCCTCCACTTT
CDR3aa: CASSPTTASNSPLHF

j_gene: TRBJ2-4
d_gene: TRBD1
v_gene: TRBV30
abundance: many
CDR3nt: TGTGCCTGGGCCAGGCCTACAGGGGATTTAACCAAAAACATTCAGTACTTC
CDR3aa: CAWARPTGDLTKNIQYF

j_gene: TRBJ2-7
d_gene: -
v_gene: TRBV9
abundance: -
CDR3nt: TGTGCCAGCAGCAGGACACATTCCTACGAGCAGTACTTC
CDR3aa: CASSRTHSYEQYF

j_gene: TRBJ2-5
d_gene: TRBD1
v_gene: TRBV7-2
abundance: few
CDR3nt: TGTGCCAGCAGCCTACGGACAGGGGCGAGGAGAGAGACCCAGTACTTC
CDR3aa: CASSLRTGARRETQYF

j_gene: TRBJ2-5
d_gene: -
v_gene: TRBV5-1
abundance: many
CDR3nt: TGCGCCAGCTTCGAGGGTTTGAAAGAGACCCAGTACTTC
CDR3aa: CASFEGLKETQYF

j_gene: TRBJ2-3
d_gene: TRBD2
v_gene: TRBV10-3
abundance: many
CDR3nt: TGTGCCATCAGTTCCAGCGGGGCTAGCACAGATACGCAGTATTTT
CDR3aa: CAISSSGASTDTQYF

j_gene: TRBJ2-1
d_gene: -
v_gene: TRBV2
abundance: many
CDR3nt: TGTGCCAGCAGCTTACGAGGGAGCGCCTACAATGAGCAGTTCTTC
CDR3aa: CASSLRGSAYNEQFF

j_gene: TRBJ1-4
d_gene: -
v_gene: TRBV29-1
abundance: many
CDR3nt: TGCAGCGTTGAACAGGAAAAACTGTTTTTT
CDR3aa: CSVEQEKLFF

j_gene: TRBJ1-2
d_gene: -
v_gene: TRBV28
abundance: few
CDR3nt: TGTGCCAGCAGGTTGCAGGGCGACTACACCTTC
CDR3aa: CASRLQGDYTF

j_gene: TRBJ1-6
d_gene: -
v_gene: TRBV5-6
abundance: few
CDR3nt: TGTGCCAGCAGCTTGCCGGCGGGGGCGCGAATTTCACCCCTCCACTTT
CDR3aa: CASSLPAGARISPLHF

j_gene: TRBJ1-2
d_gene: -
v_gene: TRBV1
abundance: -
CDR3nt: TGCACCAGCAGCCAAGAAACAGGGGAAGGTAGCCTCTATGGCTACACCTTC
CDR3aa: CTSSQETGEGSLYGYTF

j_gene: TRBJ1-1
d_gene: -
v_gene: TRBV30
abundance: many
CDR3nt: TGTGCCTGGAGTAGGACAGTCATGAACACTGAAGCTTTCTTT
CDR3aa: CAWSRTVMNTEAFF

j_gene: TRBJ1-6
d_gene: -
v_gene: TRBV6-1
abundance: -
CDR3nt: TGTGCCAGCAGTGAATTTCCCTCTTACTGGCCCCTCCACTTT
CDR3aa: CASSEFPSYWPLHF

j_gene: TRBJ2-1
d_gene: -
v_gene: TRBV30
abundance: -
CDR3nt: TGTGCCTGGGTTAGCGGCTCCTACAATGAGCAGTTCTTC
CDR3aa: CAWVSGSYNEQFF

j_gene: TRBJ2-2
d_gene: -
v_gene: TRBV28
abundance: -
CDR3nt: TGTGCCAGCAGTTTTACTCTGGGTACTACCACCGGGGAGCTGTTTTTT
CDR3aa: CASSFTLGTTTGELFF

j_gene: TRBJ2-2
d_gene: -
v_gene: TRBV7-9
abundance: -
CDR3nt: TGTGCCAGCAGTTGGGACACATACACCGGGGAGCTGTTTTTT
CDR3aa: CASSWDTYTGELFF

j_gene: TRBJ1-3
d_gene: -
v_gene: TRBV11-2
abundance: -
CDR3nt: TGTGCCAGCAGCCCCAGACACAACTCTGGAAACACCATATATTTT
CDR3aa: CASSPRHNSGNTIYF

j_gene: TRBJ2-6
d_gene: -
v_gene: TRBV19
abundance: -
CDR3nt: TGTGCCAGTAGTTGGACACCGTCTGGGGCCAACGTCCTGACTTTC
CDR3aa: CASSWTPSGANVLTF

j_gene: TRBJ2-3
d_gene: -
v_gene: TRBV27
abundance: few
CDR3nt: TGTGCCAGCAAGAGTGGGGCGACAGATACGCAGTATTTT
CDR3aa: CASKSGATDTQYF

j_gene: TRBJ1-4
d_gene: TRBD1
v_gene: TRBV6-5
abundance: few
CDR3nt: TGTGCCAGCAGTTACCGGGGACAGGGGATTGAAAAACTGTTTTTT
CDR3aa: CASSYRGQGIEKLFF

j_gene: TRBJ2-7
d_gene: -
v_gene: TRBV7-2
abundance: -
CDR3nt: TGTGCCAGCAGCTTAGGGCACACCGTCTACGAGCAGTACTTC
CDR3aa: CASSLGHTVYEQYF

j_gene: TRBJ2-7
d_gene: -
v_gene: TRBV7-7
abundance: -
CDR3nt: TGTGTCAGCAGTACCGGGCCTAAAAGCGGGCAGTACTTC
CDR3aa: CVSSTGPKSGQYF

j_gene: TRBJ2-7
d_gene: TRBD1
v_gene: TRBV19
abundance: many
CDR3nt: TGTGCCAGTAGTACCGGGACAGACTACGAGCAGTACTTC
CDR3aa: CASSTGTDYEQYF

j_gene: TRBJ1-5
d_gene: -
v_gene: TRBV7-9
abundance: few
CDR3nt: TGTGCCAGCAGCGCCGCGGCCTACAATCAGCCCCAGCATTTT
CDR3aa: CASSAAAYNQPQHF

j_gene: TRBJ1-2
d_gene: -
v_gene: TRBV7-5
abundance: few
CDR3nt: TGTGTCAGCCAATTGGGACACAACTATGGCTACACCTTC
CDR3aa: CVSQLGHNYGYTF

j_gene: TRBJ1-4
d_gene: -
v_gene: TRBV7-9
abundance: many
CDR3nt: TGTGCCAGCAGCGCTGATCCGGGACTGGATAATGAAAAACTGTTTTTT
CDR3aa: CASSADPGLDNEKLFF

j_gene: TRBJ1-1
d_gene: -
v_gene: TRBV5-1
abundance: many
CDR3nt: TGCGCCAGCAGCTCGGTGCTGGCCAGGGGCCCTATTAGTGAAGCTTTCTTT
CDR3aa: CASSSVLARGPISEAFF

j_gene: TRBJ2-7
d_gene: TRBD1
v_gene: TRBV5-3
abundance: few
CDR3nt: TGTGCCAGAAGCCCCCGGGACAGGGAACAGGCGAGCGGCTACGAGCAGTACTTC
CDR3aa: CARSPRDREQASGYEQYF

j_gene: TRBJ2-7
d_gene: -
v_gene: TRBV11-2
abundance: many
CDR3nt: TGTGCCAGCAGCCCCCCGGGGATTTACGAGCAGTACTTC
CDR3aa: CASSPPGIYEQYF

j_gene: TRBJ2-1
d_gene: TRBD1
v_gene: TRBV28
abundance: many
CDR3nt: TGTGCCTCCGGGACAGGGGGCGCCGGGTCCTACAATGAGCAGTTCTTC
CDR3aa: CASGTGGAGSYNEQFF

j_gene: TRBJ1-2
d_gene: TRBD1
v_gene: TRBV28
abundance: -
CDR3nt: TGTGCCAGCAGTTCGCAGACAGGGAGGCTGGATGGCTACACCTTC
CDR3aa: CASSSQTGRLDGYTF

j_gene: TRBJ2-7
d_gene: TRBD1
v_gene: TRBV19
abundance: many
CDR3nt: TGTGCCAGTAGTTGGGGACAGGGGGCCTACGAGCAGTACTTC
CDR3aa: CASSWGQGAYEQYF